This is a list of T cell receptor beta chains from one sample in a study of T cell responses to AZD1222 COVID-19 vaccine. The data were produced by immunoSEQ multiplex PCR, yet TCRdb's version contains in-frame clones alone and is incomplete. The repertoire holds around 80,000 clones, with more than 70% as singletons. Sequencing was performed on peripheral blood, taken on day 0 of AZD1222 vaccination. Receptor source: an adult in good health. Both conserved end residues are part of each CDR3. The D gene is left open where the match is weak. Rows may omit the clone size; those that give it use once, few, many or a size class.

cdr3_nt: TGTGCCAGCATTGAGGCCAATTTGGGGAATGAGCAGTTCTTC
cdr3_aa: CASIEANLGNEQFF
j_call: TRBJ2-1
d_call: .
v_call: TRBV2
clone_size: .
cdr3_length: 14

cdr3_nt: TGCGCCAGCAGCTTACAACAGGGGCGCTCGGGCTACACCTTC
cdr3_aa: CASSLQQGRSGYTF
j_call: TRBJ1-2
d_call: TRBD1
v_call: TRBV5-1
clone_size: once
cdr3_length: 14

cdr3_nt: TGCGCCAGCAGCCAAGGGACAGGGGGCTTGAGTTCACCCCTCCACTTT
cdr3_aa: CASSQGTGGLSSPLHF
j_call: TRBJ1-6
d_call: TRBD1
v_call: TRBV4-3
clone_size: .
cdr3_length: 16

cdr3_nt: TGTGCCAGTAGTTCACAGGGTTCACCCCTCCACTTT
cdr3_aa: CASSSQGSPLHF
j_call: TRBJ1-6
d_call: .
v_call: TRBV19
clone_size: once
cdr3_length: 12

cdr3_nt: TGTGCCAGCAGTTCCTCGGGGGGGACCTACACCGGGGAGCTGTTTTTT
cdr3_aa: CASSSSGGTYTGELFF
j_call: TRBJ2-2
d_call: TRBD2
v_call: TRBV9
clone_size: .
cdr3_length: 16

cdr3_nt: TGTGCCAGCAGTTTAGCCGCGGGGAATTCACCCCTCCACTTT
cdr3_aa: CASSLAAGNSPLHF
j_call: TRBJ1-6
d_call: .
v_call: TRBV27
clone_size: .
cdr3_length: 14

cdr3_nt: TGTGCCAGCAGTTACTGGGAGGGGACGAACACTGAAGCTTTCTTT
cdr3_aa: CASSYWEGTNTEAFF
j_call: TRBJ1-1
d_call: .
v_call: TRBV6-5
clone_size: .
cdr3_length: 15

cdr3_nt: TGCGCCAGCAGCTTGCGTGCCACACAAGAGACCCAGTACTTC
cdr3_aa: CASSLRATQETQYF
j_call: TRBJ2-5
d_call: .
v_call: TRBV5-1
clone_size: .
cdr3_length: 14

cdr3_nt: TGTGCCAGCAGCTTCGGTGGTGGCTACACCTTC
cdr3_aa: CASSFGGGYTF
j_call: TRBJ1-2
d_call: .
v_call: TRBV11-2
clone_size: .
cdr3_length: 11

cdr3_nt: TGTGCCAGCAGCTTAGCAGGGGTGAACACTGAAGCTTTCTTT
cdr3_aa: CASSLAGVNTEAFF
j_call: TRBJ1-1
d_call: .
v_call: TRBV7-2
clone_size: .
cdr3_length: 14

cdr3_nt: TGCGCCAGCAGGAGGGACATAGGCTCTGGAAACACCATATATTTT
cdr3_aa: CASRRDIGSGNTIYF
j_call: TRBJ1-3
d_call: .
v_call: TRBV5-1
clone_size: .
cdr3_length: 15

cdr3_nt: TGCGCCAGCAGCCAAGTGGTGACAGGGGCGGCCCATGGCTACACCTTC
cdr3_aa: CASSQVVTGAAHGYTF
j_call: TRBJ1-2
d_call: TRBD1
v_call: TRBV4-1
clone_size: few
cdr3_length: 16

cdr3_nt: TGTGCCAGTAGTAAACGGGGGGCCTCCTACAATGAGCAGTTCTTC
cdr3_aa: CASSKRGASYNEQFF
j_call: TRBJ2-1
d_call: .
v_call: TRBV19
clone_size: .
cdr3_length: 15

cdr3_nt: TGTGCCCGACAGGCCAATCCTGGAAACACCATATATTTT
cdr3_aa: CARQANPGNTIYF
j_call: TRBJ1-3
d_call: .
v_call: TRBV7-9
clone_size: once
cdr3_length: 13

cdr3_nt: TGCGCCAGCAGCCAAGATCCGGGACGAGGGTGGACAGATACGCAGTATTTT
cdr3_aa: CASSQDPGRGWTDTQYF
j_call: TRBJ2-3
d_call: .
v_call: TRBV4-1
clone_size: .
cdr3_length: 17

cdr3_nt: TGTGCCAGCAGGAAACCGGGACAGGGGGCCGTTGGCGCTTTCTTT
cdr3_aa: CASRKPGQGAVGAFF
j_call: TRBJ1-1
d_call: TRBD1
v_call: TRBV11-2
clone_size: .
cdr3_length: 15

cdr3_nt: TGTGCCAGCAGCCGGAATCTAGCGGGAACCTACAATGAGCAGTTCTTC
cdr3_aa: CASSRNLAGTYNEQFF
j_call: TRBJ2-1
d_call: TRBD2
v_call: TRBV7-6
clone_size: .
cdr3_length: 16

cdr3_nt: TGTGCCAGCAGCTTTTGGTCCGGGGTCGCAGGAAACACCATATATTTT
cdr3_aa: CASSFWSGVAGNTIYF
j_call: TRBJ1-3
d_call: .
v_call: TRBV7-2
clone_size: .
cdr3_length: 16